This is a list of T cell receptor beta chains from one sample in a study of shared clonotypes between healthy human individuals. Data came from immunoSEQ multiplex PCR; TCRdb stores just in-frame clones and leaves some out. The sample has under 600,000 clones; about 96% are singletons. The sequenced sample consisted of naive CD4+ T cells sorted from blood. These receptors all come from a woman aged 25 to 45 in good health. The CDR3 runs from the conserved cysteine through the conserved F or W. Not every row has a clone size; where given, it reads once, few, many or a size class.

cdr3_length clone_size j_call v_call cdr3_aa
18 - TRBJ2-1 TRBV2 CASRQRTSGFLENNEQFF
15 - TRBJ2-3 TRBV5-1 CASSFVGSSTDTQYF
14 few TRBJ1-2 TRBV4-1 CASSQDQGVYGYTF
14 - TRBJ2-7 TRBV6-1 CASLEGSAAGGQYF
15 - TRBJ1-2 TRBV6-6 CASRFQGRPNYGYTF
14 - TRBJ1-5 TRBV19 CASSISSGDQPQHF
11 - TRBJ2-1 TRBV7-8 CASSHYNEQFF
18 - TRBJ1-3 TRBV19 CASSPGQGQFSPGNTIYF
15 - TRBJ2-3 TRBV10-2 CASIEKGEWTDTQYF
12 once TRBJ1-2 TRBV2 CASMWTGYGYTF
16 few TRBJ1-2 TRBV9 CASTRTGTGGNYGYTF
16 - TRBJ2-7 TRBV18 CASSPPGTSGTYEQYF
17 - TRBJ2-1 TRBV28 CASARRGGRATYNEQFF
14 - TRBJ1-4 TRBV19 CASSAQASSEKLFF
15 - TRBJ1-1 TRBV25-1 CASSDLQGMDTEAFF
17 - TRBJ2-7 TRBV5-1 CASSLSTTGARRDEQYF
15 - TRBJ1-6 TRBV6-5 CASSLQDRTGSPLHF
12 few TRBJ1-2 TRBV7-9 CASSLASGGYTF
17 - TRBJ2-2 TRBV19 CASSMRWSGANTGELFF
14 once TRBJ2-1 TRBV6-4 CASSEGGFYNEQFF
16 - TRBJ1-4 TRBV18 CASSLTAGTVNEKLFF
15 - TRBJ2-7 TRBV28 CASSPLAGGPYEQYF
17 - TRBJ1-5 TRBV28 CASSFWIGDRVNQPQHF
14 - TRBJ2-4 TRBV6-1 CASSEIGRSNIQYF
14 - TRBJ1-3 TRBV5-1 CASSLGSDGNTIYF
15 - TRBJ2-1 TRBV5-1 CASSLGQGALSEQFF
15 once TRBJ2-1 TRBV28 CASKAGTTNHNEQFF